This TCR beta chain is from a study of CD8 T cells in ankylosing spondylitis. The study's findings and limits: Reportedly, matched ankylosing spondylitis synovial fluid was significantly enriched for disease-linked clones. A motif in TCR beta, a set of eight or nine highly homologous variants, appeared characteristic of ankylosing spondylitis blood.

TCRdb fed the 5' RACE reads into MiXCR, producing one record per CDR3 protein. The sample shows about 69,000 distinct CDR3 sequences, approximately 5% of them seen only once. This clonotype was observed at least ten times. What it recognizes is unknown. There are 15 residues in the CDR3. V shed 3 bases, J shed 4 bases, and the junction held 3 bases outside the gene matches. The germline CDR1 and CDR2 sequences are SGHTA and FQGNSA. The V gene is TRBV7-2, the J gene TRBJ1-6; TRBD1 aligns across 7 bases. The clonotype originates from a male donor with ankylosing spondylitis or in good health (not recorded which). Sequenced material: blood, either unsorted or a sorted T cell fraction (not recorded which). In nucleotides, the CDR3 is TGTGCCAGCAGCTTCGACAGGGAGTATAATTCACCCCTCCACTTT. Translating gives CASSFDREYNSPLHF.